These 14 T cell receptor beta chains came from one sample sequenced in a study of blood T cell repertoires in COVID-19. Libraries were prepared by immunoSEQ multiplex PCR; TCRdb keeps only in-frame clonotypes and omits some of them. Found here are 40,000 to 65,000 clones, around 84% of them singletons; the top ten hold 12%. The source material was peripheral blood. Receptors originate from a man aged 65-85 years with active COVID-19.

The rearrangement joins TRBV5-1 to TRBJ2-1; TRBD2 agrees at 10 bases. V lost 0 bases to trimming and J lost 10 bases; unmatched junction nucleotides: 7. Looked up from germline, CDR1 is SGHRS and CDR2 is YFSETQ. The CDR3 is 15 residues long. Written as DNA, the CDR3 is TGCGCCAGCAGCTTGGTTGGGACTAGCGTTCGGGAGCAGTTCTTC. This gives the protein CASSLVGTSVREQFF.

CDR3 sequence (DNA): TGTGCCTGGGGACTAGCGGTTCTGTTTTTT. It translates to CAWGLAVLFF. This chain joins TRBV30 and TRBJ2-2; TRBD2 aligns across 10 bases. The CDR3 sequence is 10 residues long. Germline assignment: CDR1 GTSNPN and CDR2 SVGIG (reference sequence). Trimming removed 5 bases from V and 14 bases from J; junction bases left unmatched: 2.

The CDR3: CASSPDRSWTQYF. The DNA for the CDR3 is TGTGCCAGCAGTCCGGACAGGTCGTGGACCCAGTACTTC. V gene TRBV3-1 (or the pseudogene TRBV3-2) combines with J gene TRBJ2-5; 7 positions agree with TRBD1. CDR3 length equals 13 residues. V lost 6 bases to trimming and J lost 7 bases; unmatched junction nucleotides: 8. Germline V lookup: CDR1 LGHDT, CDR2 YNNKEL (reference sequence).

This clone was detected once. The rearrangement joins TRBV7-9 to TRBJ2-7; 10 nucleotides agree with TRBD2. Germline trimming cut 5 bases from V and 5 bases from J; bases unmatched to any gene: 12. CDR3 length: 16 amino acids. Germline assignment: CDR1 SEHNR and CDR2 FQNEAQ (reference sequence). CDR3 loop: CASSRPTSGARDEQYF. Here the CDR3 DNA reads TGTGCCAGCAGCCGCCCTACTAGCGGGGCGAGGGACGAGCAGTACTTC.

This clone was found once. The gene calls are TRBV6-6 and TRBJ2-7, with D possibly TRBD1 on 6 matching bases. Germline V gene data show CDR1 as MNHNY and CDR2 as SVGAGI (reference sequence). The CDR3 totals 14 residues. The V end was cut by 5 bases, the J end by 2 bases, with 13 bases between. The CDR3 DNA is TGTGCCAGCAGTCGATCGGACAGCGCCTACGAGCAGTACTTC. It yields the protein CASSRSDSAYEQYF.

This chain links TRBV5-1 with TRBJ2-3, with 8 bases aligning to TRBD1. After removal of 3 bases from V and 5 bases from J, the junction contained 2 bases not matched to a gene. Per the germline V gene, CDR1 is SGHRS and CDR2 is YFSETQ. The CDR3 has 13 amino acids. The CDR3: CASSSTGGDTQYF. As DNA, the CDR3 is TGCGCCAGCAGCTCCACAGGGGGAGATACGCAGTATTTT.

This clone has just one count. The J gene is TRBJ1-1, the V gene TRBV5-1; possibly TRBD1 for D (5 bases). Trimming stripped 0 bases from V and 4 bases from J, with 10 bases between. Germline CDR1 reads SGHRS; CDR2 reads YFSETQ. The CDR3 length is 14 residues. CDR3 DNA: TGCGCCAGCAGCTTGGGGCAGGGTACCACTGAAGCTTTCTTT. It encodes CASSLGQGTTEAFF. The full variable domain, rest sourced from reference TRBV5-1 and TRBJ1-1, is KAGVTQTPRYLIKTRGQQVTLSCSPISGHRSVSWYQQTPGQGLQFLFEYFSETQRNKGNFPGRFSGRQFSNSRSEMNVSTLELGDSALYLCASSLGQGTTEAFFGQGTRLTVV.

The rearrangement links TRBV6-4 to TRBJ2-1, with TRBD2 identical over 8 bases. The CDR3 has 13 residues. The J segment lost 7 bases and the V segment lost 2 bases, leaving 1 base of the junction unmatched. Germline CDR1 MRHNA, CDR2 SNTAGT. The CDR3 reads CASSDRGGNEQFF. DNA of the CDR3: TGTGCCAGCAGTGACCGGGGGGGTAATGAGCAGTTCTTC.

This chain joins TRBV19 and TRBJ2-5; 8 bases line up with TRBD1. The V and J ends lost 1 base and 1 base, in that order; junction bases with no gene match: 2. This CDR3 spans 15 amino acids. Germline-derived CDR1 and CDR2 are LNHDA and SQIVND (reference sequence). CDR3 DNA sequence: TGTGCCAGTAGTATAGGGGACAGGCTCCAAGAGACCCAGTACTTC. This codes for CASSIGDRLQETQYF. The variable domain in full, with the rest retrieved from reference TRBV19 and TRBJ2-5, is DGGITQSPKYLFRKEGQNVTLSCEQNLNHDAMYWYRQDPGQGLRLIYYSQIVNDFQKGDIAEGYSVSREKKESFPLTVTSAQKNPTAFYLCASSIGDRLQETQYFGPGTRLLVL.

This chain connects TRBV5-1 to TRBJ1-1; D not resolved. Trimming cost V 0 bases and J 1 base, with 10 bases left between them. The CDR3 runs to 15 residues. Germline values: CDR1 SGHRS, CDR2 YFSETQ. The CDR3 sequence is CASSLDVSSNTEAFF. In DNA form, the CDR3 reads TGCGCCAGCAGCTTGGATGTCAGTTCGAACACTGAAGCTTTCTTT.

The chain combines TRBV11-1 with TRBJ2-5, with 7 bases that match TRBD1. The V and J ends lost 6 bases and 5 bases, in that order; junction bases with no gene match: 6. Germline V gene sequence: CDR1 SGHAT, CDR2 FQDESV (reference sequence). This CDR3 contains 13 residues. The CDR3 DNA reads TGTGCCAGCAGTCAACAGGGGTGGGAGACCCAGTACTTC. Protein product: CASSQQGWETQYF.

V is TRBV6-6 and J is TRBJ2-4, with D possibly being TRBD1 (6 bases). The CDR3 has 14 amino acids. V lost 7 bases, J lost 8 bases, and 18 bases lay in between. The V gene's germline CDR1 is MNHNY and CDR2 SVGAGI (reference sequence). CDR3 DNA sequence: TGTGCCAGCAAAACCGGGACATTTCTAGACATTCAGTACTTC. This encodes CASKTGTFLDIQYF.

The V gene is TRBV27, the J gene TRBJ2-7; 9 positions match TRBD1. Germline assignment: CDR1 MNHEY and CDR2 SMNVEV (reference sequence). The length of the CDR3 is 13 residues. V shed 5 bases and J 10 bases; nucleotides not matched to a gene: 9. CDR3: CASSAPGQGRQYF. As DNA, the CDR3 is TGTGCCAGCAGTGCCCCGGGACAGGGCAGACAGTACTTC.

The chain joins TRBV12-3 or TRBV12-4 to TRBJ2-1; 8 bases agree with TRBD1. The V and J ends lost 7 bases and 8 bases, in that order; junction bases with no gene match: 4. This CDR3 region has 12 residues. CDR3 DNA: TGTGCCAGCAATCAGGGGGCTCATGAGCAGTTCTTC. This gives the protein CASNQGAHEQFF.